Here is one TCR beta chain with its context. Its antigen is not yet known. No much larger clone is present one base from it, and per-base qualities are unavailable. TCRbeta CDR3 regions were amplified from genomic DNA using the immunoSEQ Assay, a bias-controlled multiplex PCR. On the authors' methods: Within the assay, amplification of reference gene primers was used to estimate how many nucleated cells each sample contained. Sequence reads were collapsed and filtered to measure the absolute abundance of every unique TCRbeta CDR3 rearrangement. For each sample, productive Simpson clonality was calculated as the square root of Simpson's diversity index across productive rearrangements. TCRdb holds this immuneACCESS table with in-frame rearrangements only. Some clones are missing; in checked studies, unresolved V genes explain under half, and the rest has no known cause. That table gives V, J and clone size, and the DNA gave D and trimming. The sample table shows 160,000 or so clones, and more than 65% are seen once. The top ten constitute around 13% of the sample.

This sample is part of a study of blood T cell repertoires in COVID-19 (TCRdb year 2020). For the study in its entirety: Samples from collaborators originated in the United States, Italy and Spain and spanned both the acute and convalescent phases of COVID-19. Deeply sampled blood TCRbeta repertoires from subjects exposed to, actively infected with, or recovered from COVID-19 were included in the dataset. Nearly every sample came with metadata listing a de-identified subject ID, COVID-19 status, age in years and sex. Where available, HLA class I and class II types were obtained from metadata supplied by the sample provider rather than from assay-based typing. The prospective study material was composed of cDNA or gDNA derived from T cells, B-cell-depleted T cells, or PBMCs. A freely available public database, intended as a resource for researchers studying the immune response to SARS-CoV-2, is where the repertoires were released. The samples were drawn from the first 160 participants of the ongoing ImmuneRACE study and from some 1,300 subjects provided by 6 global collaborators.

Study-wide conclusions, independent of this receptor: The quantity of clinical and demographic metadata differed by source and by participant and was supplied without curation.

The CDR1 and CDR2 encoded by the germline V gene are ENHRY and SYGVKD. V and J are trimmed by 0 bases and 3 bases, and the gene matches miss 3 bases of the junction. There are 15 amino acids in the CDR3, from cysteine to phenylalanine inclusive. The sequence is cut down to CDR3 DNA, 45 bases in frame from base 1. Each collaborating institution followed its own protocols to collect whole blood in K2EDTA tubes. For TCRbeta analysis, collaborators shipped samples in one of three forms: frozen whole blood, isolated PBMCs, or DNA extracted from either of those sample types. The sequenced material came from peripheral blood. The sequence joins TRBV10-3 to TRBJ2-7; 9 middle bases align to TRBD1. The clonotype originates from a woman over 75 with acute or convalescent COVID-19. The nucleotide sequence is TGTGCCATCAGTGAGTCGACAGGGGGTATCTACGAGCAGTACTTC. Its coded protein is CAISESTGGIYEQYF.